The clone carrying this T cell receptor beta chain was seen once. The germline gives CDR1 SNHLY, CDR2 FYNNEI. Trimming cost V 6 bases and J 6 bases, with 9 bases left between them. The CDR3 covers 12 residues. TCRdb's table, derived via immunoSEQ multiplex PCR, lists solely in-frame clones and lacks some. The table shows 100,000 to 150,000 clones, with around 94% occurring only once. The data belong to a study of cytomegalovirus exposure and HLA in healthy donors. V is TRBV2 and J is TRBJ2-1; D remains ambiguous. The sequenced sample consisted of PBMCs. The source of this sequence is a woman in her late teens or twenties in good health and CMV-seronegative. CDR3 bases: TGTGCCAGCAGAGGAGACGGCAATGAGCAGTTCTTC. It yields the protein CASRGDGNEQFF.